This T cell receptor beta chain emerged from a study of T cell responses to AZD1222 COVID-19 vaccine. Study results and limitations: Donors skewed white British and female; clonal diversity was possibly underestimated. Nearly half of spike-specific TCRs reportedly target unmutated variant regions. Two AZD1222 administrations were followed by greater Spike-specific TCR breadth and depth.

Pooling was applied to second doses at about 4 or about 12 weeks. This clone has just one count. No antigen is known for it. This table comes from immunoSEQ multiplex PCR, and its TCRdb copy is limited to in-frame clones, with some not included. Here the sample spans around 99,000 clones, 92% being singletons. Trimming cost V 2 bases and J 2 bases, with 1 base left between them. Germline V gene data show CDR1 as SGHTA and CDR2 as FQGTGA. The CDR3 is 12 residues long. This chain links TRBV7-3 with TRBJ1-5; D is unresolved. The starting material was peripheral blood, obtained 28 days after the second AZD1222 dose. This TCR was sampled from an adult who received the AZD1222 COVID-19 vaccine. The CDR3 loop reads CASSLGNQPQHF. The CDR3 bases are TGTGCCAGCAGCTTAGGCAATCAGCCCCAGCATTTT.